The 3 T cell receptor beta chains below were found in one sample sequenced in a study of blood T cell repertoires in COVID-19. TCRdb keeps only in-frame clones here, not all; method: immunoSEQ multiplex PCR. This sample has tens of thousands of clones, with 65% to 80% found just once. The sample comprised peripheral blood. The receptors here all came from a human donor in a cohort sampled during active COVID-19.

A few counts support this clone. The chain employs TRBV30 and TRBJ1-3, with D uncertain. The CDR3 sequence is 14 residues long. Per the germline V gene, CDR1 is GTSNPN and CDR2 is SVGIG (reference sequence). With 2 bases removed from V and 2 bases from J, the gap between germline ends came to 10 bases. DNA of the CDR3: TGTGCCTGGAGTTTCGCCTCTACTGGAAACACCATATATTTT. This translates into CAWSFASTGNTIYF.

This clone was counted a few times. The V gene is TRBV10-1, the J gene TRBJ1-1; tentative D call: TRBD1 (5 bases). Germline loops: CDR1 WNHNN, CDR2 SYGVQD (reference sequence). V was trimmed by 3 bases and J by 2 bases, leaving 10 bases between them. The CDR3 is 14 residues long. The CDR3 bases are TGCGCCAGCAGTGATGGTGGGGCCAACACTGAAGCTTTCTTT. It specifies CASSDGGANTEAFF.

This chain joins TRBV30 and TRBJ2-5; 7 bases fit TRBD2. This CDR3 has 12 amino acids. V lost 1 base, J lost 4 bases, and 0 bases stayed unmatched. CDR1 and CDR2 (germline): GTSNPN, SVGIG (reference sequence). DNA for the CDR3: TGTGCCTGGAGTGGGGGGGGAGAGACCCAGTACTTC. This translates into CAWSGGGETQYF. Full variable domain (outside the CDR3, taken from reference TRBV30 and TRBJ2-5): SQTIHQWPATLVQPVGSPLSLECTVEGTSNPNLYWYRQAAGRGLQLLFYSVGIGQISSEVPQNLSASRPQDRQFILSSKKLLLSDSGFYLCAWSGGGETQYFGPGTRLLVL.